Listed below are T cell receptor beta chains from one sample, sequenced in a study of immune heterogeneity within non-small cell lung tumors. TCRdb reanalysed the multiplex PCR reads using MiXCR and keeps one entry per CDR3 protein. The sample has about 9,600 distinct CDR3 sequences, more than 25% seen once. Specimen: lung tumor tissue. These receptors all stem from a man in his sixties with non-small cell lung cancer. Each CDR3 is given with its conserved first and last residue. Each record gives: J gene, clone size, V gene, D gene, CDR3 DNA, CDR3 protein. A D gene is named only where the DNA matches it firmly. Clone size appears in some rows only: once, few, many, or a class for an expanded clone.

>TRBJ2-7|medium-sized|TRBV5-1|TRBD1
TGCGCCAGCAGCGAGGGGACAGTCAACGAGCAGTACTTC
CASSEGTVNEQYF
>TRBJ2-7|-|TRBV12-3/TRBV12-4|TRBD2
TGTGCCAGCAAAGGGACTAACAGAAGAGAGCAGTACTTC
CASKGTNRREQYF
>TRBJ1-2|many|TRBV7-2|TRBD1
TGTGCCAGCAGCTCCTATCCTCCGGGACAGGGTTCGAATGGCTACACCTTC
CASSSYPPGQGSNGYTF
>TRBJ2-3|many|TRBV20-1|-
TGCAGTGCTAGAGATCACACCCGGGGGGCTCGCTCAGATACGCAGTATTTT
CSARDHTRGARSDTQYF
>TRBJ1-6|-|TRBV27|TRBD1
TGTGCCAGCAGTTTAGACAGGGTTAATTCACCCCTCCACTTT
CASSLDRVNSPLHF
>TRBJ2-7|large|TRBV4-1|TRBD2
TGCGCCAGCAGCCAAGATTGGGCTAGCGGCGAGCAGTACTTC
CASSQDWASGEQYF
>TRBJ1-2|many|TRBV5-6|-
TGTGCCAGCAGCGGGGGTTACTATGGCTACACCTTC
CASSGGYYGYTF
>TRBJ2-2|-|TRBV4-3|-
TGCGCCAGCAGCCAAGTCGGTGGGACCGGGGAGCTGTTTTTT
CASSQVGGTGELFF
>TRBJ2-2|few|TRBV2|-
TGTGCCAGCAGCGGCTATTCGACCGGGGAGCTGTTTTTT
CASSGYSTGELFF
>TRBJ2-3|-|TRBV5-1|TRBD2
TGCGCCAGCAGCCGGGGGGGCTATAGCGGTGGACAAGATACGCAGTATTTT
CASSRGGYSGGQDTQYF
>TRBJ2-2|many|TRBV27|-
TGTGCCAGCAGAAGGGTGACTGGAATGAACACCGGGGAGCTGTTTTTT
CASRRVTGMNTGELFF
>TRBJ2-6|-|TRBV19|-
TGTGCCAGTAGTATAAAAAGTGGTACCAACGTCCTGACTTTC
CASSIKSGTNVLTF
>TRBJ2-7|medium-sized|TRBV6-1|-
TGTGCCAGCAGTTCGTCTAACAGGGACTACGAGCAGTACTTC
CASSSSNRDYEQYF
>TRBJ1-1|-|TRBV3-1|TRBD1
TGTGCCAGCAGCCCCAGGGGGGGCACTGAAGCTTTCTTT
CASSPRGGTEAFF
>TRBJ2-3|many|TRBV12-3/TRBV12-4|-
TGTGCCTCCGGGACTCTCCGCACAGATACGCAGTATTTT
CASGTLRTDTQYF